One and the same sample provided the 8 T cell receptor beta chains below, sequenced in a study of T cells in Graves' hyperthyroidism and ophthalmopathy. What was amplified from RNA transcripts were TCR beta CDR3 regions. The HTBI primer set drove a first-round RT-PCR of the TCR CDR3. TCRdb reprocessed the multiplex PCR reads with MiXCR, giving one entry per CDR3 protein. The sample includes hundreds of thousands of distinct CDR3 sequences, roughly 13% seen only once; the top ten take 34%. Source material: blood. The receptors were sampled from a woman aged 40 to 50 with Graves' ophthalmopathy.

V usage is TRBV7-8 and J usage is TRBJ1-2, with TRBD1 matching over 12 bases. This CDR3 has 17 residues. V lost 5 bases, J lost 0 bases, and 7 bases stayed unmatched. CDR1 is SGHVS, CDR2 FQNEAQ, per germline. The CDR3 protein is CASSPGTGGSPNYGYTF. CDR3 sequence (DNA): TGTGCCAGCAGCCCCGGGACAGGGGGCTCCCCTAACTATGGCTACACCTTC.

This chain uses TRBV20-1 with TRBJ2-1, with 8 bases that match TRBD2. J was trimmed by 4 bases and V by 5 bases; bases with no gene match: 10. Germline V gene lookup returns CDR1 DFQATT and CDR2 SNEGSKA (reference sequence). CDR3 size: 15 residues. The CDR3 DNA reads as TGCAGTGCTCGATGGACTAGCAGTGTATACAATGAGCAGTTCTTC. This gives the protein CSARWTSSVYNEQFF.

The sample holds many counts of this clonotype. The chain links TRBV24-1 to TRBJ2-7; D not certain. CDR3 length equals 13 residues. Trimming took 9 bases from V and 0 from J, leaving 11 bases between them. Germline loops: CDR1 KGHDR, CDR2 SFDVKD. The CDR3 DNA follows: TGTGCCACCCCTCAAGTCCCCTCCTACGAGCAGTACTTC. Its translation: CATPQVPSYEQYF.

Only a few counts were recorded for this clonotype. The chain joins TRBV2 to TRBJ2-2; 14 bases match TRBD2. CDR1 is SNHLY, CDR2 FYNNEI, per germline. The CDR3 totals 16 residues. J was trimmed by 5 bases and V by 6 bases; bases with no gene match: 5. CDR3 nucleotides: TGTGCCAGCAGCCGGACTAGCGGGGGGCGGACCGGGGAGCTGTTTTTT. This translates into CASSRTSGGRTGELFF.

This clonotype was counted ten times or more. The chain has TRBV14 and TRBJ2-7, with D uncertain. V lost 4 bases and J 3 bases, leaving 16 bases between the germline ends. CDR3 length: 15 residues. Germline V lookup: CDR1 SGHDN, CDR2 FVKESK. As DNA, the CDR3 is TGTGCCAGCAGCCCGCGAATATATGGGCACTACGAGCAGTACTTC. Translating it yields CASSPRIYGHYEQYF.

This clonotype was found many times. This rearrangement joins TRBV6-1 to TRBJ2-2; TRBD2 aligns across 8 bases. V dropped 5 bases and J dropped 3; count of bases not matched to a gene: 11. The CDR3 has 17 amino acids. The germline gives CDR1 MNHNS, CDR2 SASEGT. The CDR3 loop is CASSYAGGNGYTGELFF. DNA for the CDR3: TGTGCCAGCAGTTACGCGGGGGGCAACGGATACACCGGGGAGCTGTTTTTT.

The chain is built from TRBV20-1 and TRBJ2-3; D is undetermined. The ends were cut back, 5 bases at V and 2 bases at J, with 17 bases in the middle. The V gene's germline CDR1 is DFQATT and CDR2 SNEGSKA (reference sequence). The CDR3 sequence is 15 residues long. In DNA form, the CDR3 reads TGCAGTGCTCCCTCTTTGGGCAGGAACACAGATACGCAGTATTTT. Protein: CSAPSLGRNTDTQYF.

CDR3 loop: CASSLAGSANTGELFF. The CDR3 DNA sequence: TGCGCCAGCAGCTTGGCCGGCTCCGCGAACACCGGGGAGCTGTTTTTT. This sequence joins TRBV5-1 and TRBJ2-2, with unresolved D. Trimming removed 0 bases at V and 0 bases at J, with 9 bases between. Germline CDR1 is SGHRS and CDR2 is YFSETQ. CDR3 size: 16 residues. The full variable domain, its missing parts supplied by reference TRBV5-1 and TRBJ2-2, is KAGVTQTPRYLIKTRGQQVTLSCSPISGHRSVSWYQQTPGQGLQFLFEYFSETQRNKGNFPGRFSGRQFSNSRSEMNVSTLELGDSALYLCASSLAGSANTGELFFGEGSRLTVL.